This T cell receptor beta chain was obtained from a study of patients and donors after allogeneic stem cell transplantation. MiXCR, run by TCRdb on the RT-PCR reads, gives a single entry per CDR3 protein. The sample has fewer than 75,000 distinct CDR3 sequences, about an eighth seen once. Trimming removed 5 bases from V and 3 bases from J; junction bases left unmatched: 5. The CDR3 is 15 residues long. The specimen was blood, either unsorted or a sorted T cell fraction (not recorded which). The TCR sequence derives from a human donor who was either an allogeneic HSCT recipient or a stem cell or donor lymphocyte infusion donor (not recorded which). It is not recorded whose cells these are; they may come from a transplant donor. V is TRBV12-3 or TRBV12-4 and J is TRBJ2-2, with 8 bases matching TRBD1. The CDR3 DNA reads TGTGCCAGCAGTCCCGGGACAGGATACACCGGGGAGCTGTTTTTT. Residues: CASSPGTGYTGELFF.